These T cell receptor beta chains were read from a single sample in a study of cytomegalovirus exposure and HLA in healthy donors. Clones were sequenced by immunoSEQ multiplex PCR, and TCRdb holds only the in-frame ones, with some missing. The data show about 78,000 clones, 65% to 80% seen once. The specimen sequenced was PBMCs. The receptors originated from a middle-aged woman in good health and CMV-seropositive. Each CDR3 is given with its conserved first and last residue. Each record gives: J gene, V gene, CDR3 protein.

TRBJ1-2 | TRBV2 | CASMAGSNYGYTF
TRBJ1-1 | TRBV6-6 | CASSYSGRENTEAFF
TRBJ2-7 | TRBV29-1 | CSVETGGTYEQYF
TRBJ2-1 | TRBV4-2 | CASSQGGDLYNEQFF
TRBJ2-3 | TRBV2 | CASRDRGHSDTQYF
TRBJ1-4 | TRBV18 | CASSPGSTNEKLFF
TRBJ1-1 | TRBV10-2 | CASIGAGENTEAFF
TRBJ1-2 | TRBV6-5 | CASSSLGTGANYGYTF
TRBJ2-7 | TRBV30 | CAWKRGQTSYEQYF
NA | TRBV6-5 | CASSPITGNYEQYF
TRBJ2-1 | TRBV5-1 | CASRIELAGGRVDEQFF
TRBJ1-1 | TRBV5-6 | CASSLRQALNTEAFF
TRBJ1-4 | TRBV30 | CAWSPRDRRNEKLFF
TRBJ2-5 | TRBV6-6 | CASSSGQATQYF
TRBJ2-3 | TRBV18 | CASSSLAGGASTDTQYF
TRBJ2-7 | TRBV19 | CASSIDRQAASYEQYF
TRBJ2-5 | TRBV25-1 | CASTGGPFTGGEETQYF
TRBJ1-1 | TRBV12-2 | CASRDPGQMNTEAFF
TRBJ1-1 | TRBV6-5 | CASSYSGSLNTEAFF
TRBJ1-1 | TRBV6-5 | CASSYRGPREAFF
TRBJ1-2 | TRBV6-5 | CASSYRGQGSYGYTF
TRBJ1-5 | TRBV7-8 | CASSPNSNQPQHF